This T cell receptor (beta chain) was retrieved from a study of T cell clones after liver transplantation. Background on the study: TCRbeta sequencing after a pre-transplant mixed lymphocyte reaction identified graft-donor-reactive clones, later tracked in post-transplant blood. HCV positivity affected three of eight recipients; the rest lacked autoimmune or viral indications.

Regarding this clone: Its target is unknown.

Sequenced by immunoSEQ multiplex PCR; TCRdb stores in-frame clones only, minus some. The table shows fewer than 65,000 clones, with around 70% occurring only once. Study outcomes and limitations: Low donor cell numbers restricted donor-reactive repertoire measurement in a couple of subjects.

Sequenced material: CD4+ T cells from blood, taken at the 22-month timepoint. This clonotype originated in a human patient who received a liver transplant. Some T cells here may be from the graft donor.

This CDR3 reads CASSSRDGGYDSPLHF. CDR3 in DNA: TGTGCCAGCAGTTCACGGGACGGGGGATATGATTCACCCCTCCACTTT. This chain connects TRBV28 to TRBJ1-6; possibly TRBD1 for D (5 bases). The CDR3 spans 16 residues. The germline V gene has CDR1 MDHEN and CDR2 SYDVKM. V lost 4 bases, J lost 8 bases, and 18 bases lay in between.